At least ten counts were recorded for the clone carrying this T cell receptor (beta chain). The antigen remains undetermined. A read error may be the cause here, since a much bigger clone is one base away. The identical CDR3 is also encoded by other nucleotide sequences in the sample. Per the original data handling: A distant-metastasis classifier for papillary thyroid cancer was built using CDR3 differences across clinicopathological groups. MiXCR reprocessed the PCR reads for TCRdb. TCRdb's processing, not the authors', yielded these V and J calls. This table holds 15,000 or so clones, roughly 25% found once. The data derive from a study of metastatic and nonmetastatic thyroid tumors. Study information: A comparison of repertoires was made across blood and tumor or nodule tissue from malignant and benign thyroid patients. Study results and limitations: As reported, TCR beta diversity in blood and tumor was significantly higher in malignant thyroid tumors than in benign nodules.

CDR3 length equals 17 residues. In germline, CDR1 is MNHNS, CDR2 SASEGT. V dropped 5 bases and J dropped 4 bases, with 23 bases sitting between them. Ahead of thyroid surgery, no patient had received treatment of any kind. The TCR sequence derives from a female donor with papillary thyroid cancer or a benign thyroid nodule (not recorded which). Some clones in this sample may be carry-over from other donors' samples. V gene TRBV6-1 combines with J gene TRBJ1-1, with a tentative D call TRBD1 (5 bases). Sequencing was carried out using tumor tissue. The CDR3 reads CASSRIHLRDSPTEAFF. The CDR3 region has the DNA TGTGCCAGCAGTAGGATACACCTACGCGACAGCCCCACTGAAGCTTTCTTT.